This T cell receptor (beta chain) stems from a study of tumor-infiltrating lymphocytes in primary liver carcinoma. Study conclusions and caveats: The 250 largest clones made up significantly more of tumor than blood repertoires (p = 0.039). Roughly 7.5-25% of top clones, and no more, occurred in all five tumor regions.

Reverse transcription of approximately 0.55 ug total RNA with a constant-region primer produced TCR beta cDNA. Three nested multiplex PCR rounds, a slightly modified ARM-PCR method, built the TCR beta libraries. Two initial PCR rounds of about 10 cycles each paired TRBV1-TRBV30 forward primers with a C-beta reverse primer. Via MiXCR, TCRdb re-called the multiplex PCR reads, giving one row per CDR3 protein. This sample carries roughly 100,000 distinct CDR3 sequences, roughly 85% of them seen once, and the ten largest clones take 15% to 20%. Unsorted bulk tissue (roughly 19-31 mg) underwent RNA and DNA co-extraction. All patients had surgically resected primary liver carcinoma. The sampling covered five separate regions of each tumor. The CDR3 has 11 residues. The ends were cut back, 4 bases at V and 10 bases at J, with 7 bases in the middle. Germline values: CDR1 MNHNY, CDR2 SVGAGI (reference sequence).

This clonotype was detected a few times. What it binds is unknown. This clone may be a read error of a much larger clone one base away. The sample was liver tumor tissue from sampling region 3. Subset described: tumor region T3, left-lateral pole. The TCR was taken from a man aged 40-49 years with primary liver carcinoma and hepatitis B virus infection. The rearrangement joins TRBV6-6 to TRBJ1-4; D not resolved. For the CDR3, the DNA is TGTGCCAGCAGTTTTGTGGGAAAACTGTTTTTT. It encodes CASSFVGKLFF.